This T cell receptor (beta chain) was obtained from a study of blood T cell repertoires in COVID-19. The study assigned cohorts using participant-reported clinical history. The data were produced by immunoSEQ multiplex PCR, yet TCRdb's version contains in-frame clones alone and is incomplete. This table holds some 400,000 clones, more than 80% found once. The sample holds one count of this clone. CDR1 and CDR2 (germline): LGHDT, YNNKEL (reference sequence). The CDR3 has 20 amino acids. With 5 bases clipped from V and 5 bases from J, the junction kept 17 bases outside the gene matches. The clonotype originates from a man aged 25-45 years who had recovered from COVID-19. The chain uses TRBV3-1 (or the pseudogene TRBV3-2) and TRBJ2-5; 16 bases are shared with TRBD2. Sequencing was carried out using PBMCs or T cells enriched from blood (not recorded which). The CDR3 region is CASSGEPGLAGGPVRETQYF. CDR3 in DNA: TGTGCCAGCAGCGGTGAGCCGGGACTAGCGGGAGGGCCGGTCCGGGAGACCCAGTACTTC.